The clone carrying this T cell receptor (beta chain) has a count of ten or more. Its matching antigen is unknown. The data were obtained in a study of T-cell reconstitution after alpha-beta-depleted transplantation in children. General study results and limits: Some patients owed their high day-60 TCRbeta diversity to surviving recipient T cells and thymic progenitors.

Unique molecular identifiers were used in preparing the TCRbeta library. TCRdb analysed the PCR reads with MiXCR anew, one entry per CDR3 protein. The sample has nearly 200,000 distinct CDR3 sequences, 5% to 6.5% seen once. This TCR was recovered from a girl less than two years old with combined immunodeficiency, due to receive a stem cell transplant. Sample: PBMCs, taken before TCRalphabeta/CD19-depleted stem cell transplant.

This CDR3 reads CSVVASNYEQYF. CDR3 bases: TGCAGCGTTGTGGCTAGTAACTACGAGCAGTACTTC. The rearrangement joins TRBV29-1 to TRBJ2-7, with D unclear. The germline V and J ends were trimmed by 4 bases and 3 bases, with 10 bases remaining between them. This CDR3 contains 12 residues. Per the germline V gene, CDR1 is SQVTM and CDR2 is ANQGSEA.